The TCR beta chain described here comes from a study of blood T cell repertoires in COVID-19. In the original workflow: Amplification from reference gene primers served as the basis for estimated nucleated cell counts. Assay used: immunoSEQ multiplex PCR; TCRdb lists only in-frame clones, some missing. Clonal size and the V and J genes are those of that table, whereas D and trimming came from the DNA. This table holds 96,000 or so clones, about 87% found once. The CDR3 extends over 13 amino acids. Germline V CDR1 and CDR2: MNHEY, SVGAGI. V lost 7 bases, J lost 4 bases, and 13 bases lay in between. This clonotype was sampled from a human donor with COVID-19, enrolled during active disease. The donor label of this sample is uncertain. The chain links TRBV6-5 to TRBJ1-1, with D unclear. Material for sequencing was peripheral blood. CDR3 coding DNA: TGTGCCAGCAAGCGGGGAGTGGGCACTGAAGCTTTCTTT. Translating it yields CASKRGVGTEAFF.